This TCR beta chain is from a study of response to subunit inactivated influenza vaccine. The CDR3 extends over 13 amino acids. The V segment lost 4 bases and the J segment 4 bases; nucleotides outside the gene matches: 4. Germline CDR1 reads SQVTM; CDR2 reads ANQGSEA. Each CDR3 protein gets one entry after TCRdb re-called the RT-PCR reads with MiXCR. This sample carries 500,000 to 550,000 distinct CDR3 sequences, around 21% of them seen once, and the ten largest clones take around 2.8%. The same data also contributed to another study, on T cells expressing NK-cell markers. That work states: TCR beta cDNA was generated via 5'RACE template switching incorporating UMIs. The use of an anti-gamma-delta TCR antibody, which was added in several experiments, restricted sorting to T cells expressing alpha-beta TCR. The CD3+CD56-NKG2C+ fraction was also led by these clonotypes in four donors.

The J gene is TRBJ2-5, the V gene TRBV29-1; 9 bases fit TRBD2. The sequence derives from a man aged 50 to 59 who received an inactivated influenza vaccine. Sequences were derived from CD4+ T cells sorted from PBMCs, sampled 11 to 12 days after vaccination. The CDR3 spells CSVAGTSRETQYF. CDR3 bases: TGCAGCGTTGCCGGGACTAGCAGAGAGACCCAGTACTTC. The complete variable domain, with remaining parts taken from reference TRBV29-1 and TRBJ2-5, reads SAVISQKPSRDICQRGTSLTIQCQVDSQVTMMFWYRQQPGQSLTLIATANQGSEATYESGFVIDKFPISRPNLTFSTLTVSNMSPEDSSIYLCSVAGTSRETQYFGPGTRLLVL.